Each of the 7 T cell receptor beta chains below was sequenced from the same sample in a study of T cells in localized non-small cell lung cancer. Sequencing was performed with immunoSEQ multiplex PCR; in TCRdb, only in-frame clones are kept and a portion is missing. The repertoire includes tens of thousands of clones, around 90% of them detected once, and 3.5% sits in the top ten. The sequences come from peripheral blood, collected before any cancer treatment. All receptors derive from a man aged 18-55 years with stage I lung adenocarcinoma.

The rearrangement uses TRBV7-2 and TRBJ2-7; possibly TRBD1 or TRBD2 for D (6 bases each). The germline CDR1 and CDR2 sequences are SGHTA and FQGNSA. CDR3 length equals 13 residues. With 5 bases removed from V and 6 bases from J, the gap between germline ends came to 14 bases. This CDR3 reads CASSPWGAAEQYF. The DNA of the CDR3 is TGTGCCAGCAGCCCCTGGGGGGCCGCCGAGCAGTACTTC.

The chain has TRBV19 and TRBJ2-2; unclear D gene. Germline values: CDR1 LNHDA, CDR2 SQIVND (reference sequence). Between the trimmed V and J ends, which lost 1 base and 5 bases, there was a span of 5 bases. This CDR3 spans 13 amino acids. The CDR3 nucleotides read TGTGCCAGTAGTATAGTGACAACCGGGGAGCTGTTTTTT. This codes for CASSIVTTGELFF.

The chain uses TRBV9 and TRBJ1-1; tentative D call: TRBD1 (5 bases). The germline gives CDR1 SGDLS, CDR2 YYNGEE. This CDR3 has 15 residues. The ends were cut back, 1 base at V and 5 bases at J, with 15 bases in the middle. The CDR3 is CASSVSSNRRTEAFF. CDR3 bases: TGTGCCAGCAGCGTATCCTCGAACAGGCGAACTGAAGCTTTCTTT.

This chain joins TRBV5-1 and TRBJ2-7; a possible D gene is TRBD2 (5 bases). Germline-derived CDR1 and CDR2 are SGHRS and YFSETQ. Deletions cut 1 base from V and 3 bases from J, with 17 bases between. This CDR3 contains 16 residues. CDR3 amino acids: CASSLYAAVGSYEQYF. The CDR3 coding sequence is TGCGCCAGCAGCTTGTACGCCGCGGTGGGGAGCTACGAGCAGTACTTC.

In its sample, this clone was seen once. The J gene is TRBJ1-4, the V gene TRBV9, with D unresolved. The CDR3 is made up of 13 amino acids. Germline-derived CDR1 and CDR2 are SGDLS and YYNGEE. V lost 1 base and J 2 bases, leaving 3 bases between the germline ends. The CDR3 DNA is TGTGCCAGCAGCGTATCTACTAATGAAAAACTGTTTTTT. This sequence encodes CASSVSTNEKLFF.

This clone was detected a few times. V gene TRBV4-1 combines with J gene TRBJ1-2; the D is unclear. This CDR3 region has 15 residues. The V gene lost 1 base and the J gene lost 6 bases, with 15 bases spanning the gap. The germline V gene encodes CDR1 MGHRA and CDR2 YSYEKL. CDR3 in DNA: TGCGCCAGCAGCCAAGGCCCCCAGACGGCCCATGGCTACACCTTC. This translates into CASSQGPQTAHGYTF.

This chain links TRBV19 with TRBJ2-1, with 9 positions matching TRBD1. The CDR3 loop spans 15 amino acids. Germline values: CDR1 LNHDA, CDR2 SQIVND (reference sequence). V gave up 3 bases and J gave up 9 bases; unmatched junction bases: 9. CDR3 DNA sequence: TGTGCCAGTAGTATGTTGGGACAGGGAAGGGGTGAGCAGTTCTTC. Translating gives CASSMLGQGRGEQFF.